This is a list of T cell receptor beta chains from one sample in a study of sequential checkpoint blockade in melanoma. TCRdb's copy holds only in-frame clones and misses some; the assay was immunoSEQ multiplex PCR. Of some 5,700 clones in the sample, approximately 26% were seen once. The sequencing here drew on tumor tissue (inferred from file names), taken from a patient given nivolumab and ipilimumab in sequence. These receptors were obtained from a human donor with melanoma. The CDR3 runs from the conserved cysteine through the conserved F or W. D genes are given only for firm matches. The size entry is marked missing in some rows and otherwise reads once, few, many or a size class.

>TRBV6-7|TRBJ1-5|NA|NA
CASSNNQPQHF
TGTGCCAGCAGTAACAATCAGCCCCAGCATTTT
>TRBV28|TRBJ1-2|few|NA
CASSLSGQGVGYTF
TGTGCCAGCAGTTTATCGGGGCAGGGAGTGGGCTACACCTTC
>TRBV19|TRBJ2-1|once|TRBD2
CASTPLLGSGSRDEQFF
TGTGCCAGTACCCCCCTCTTGGGTAGCGGGAGTAGAGATGAGCAGTTCTTC
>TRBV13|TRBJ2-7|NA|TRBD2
CASSLHPGLAGDEQYF
TGTGCCAGCAGCTTACACCCGGGACTAGCGGGAGACGAGCAGTACTTC
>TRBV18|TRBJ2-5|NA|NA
CASSPGGGETQYF
TGTGCCAGCTCACCAGGGGGTGGAGAGACCCAGTACTTC
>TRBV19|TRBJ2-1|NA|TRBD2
CASSKASGSRFSYNEQFF
TGTGCCAGTAGTAAAGCTAGCGGGAGTAGGTTCTCCTACAATGAGCAGTTCTTC
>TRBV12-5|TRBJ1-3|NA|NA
CASSGIGNTIYF
TGTGCCAGCTCTGGAATTGGAAACACCATATATTTT
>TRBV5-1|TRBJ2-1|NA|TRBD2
CASSFLGGGDQQFF
TGCGCCAGCAGCTTCCTGGGCGGGGGAGACCAGCAGTTCTTC
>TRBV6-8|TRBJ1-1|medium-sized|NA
CASSYSRQNTEAFF
TGTGCCAGCAGTTACTCGAGGCAGAACACTGAAGCTTTCTTT
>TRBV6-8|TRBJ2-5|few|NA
CARRTGVDSGEQETQYF
TGTGCCAGGCGCACGGGGGTCGATAGCGGAGAACAAGAGACCCAGTACTTC
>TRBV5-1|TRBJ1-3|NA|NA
CASSLSPQVPSGNTIYF
TGCGCCAGCAGCTTGTCCCCACAGGTTCCATCTGGAAACACCATATATTTT
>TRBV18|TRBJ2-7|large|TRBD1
CASSPPGTGALYEQYF
TGTGCCAGCTCACCCCCCGGGACAGGGGCCCTATACGAGCAGTACTTC
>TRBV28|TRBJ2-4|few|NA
CASSPEPGGQIDKNIQYF
TGTGCCAGCAGCCCCGAGCCCGGGGGGCAAATCGATAAAAACATTCAGTACTTC
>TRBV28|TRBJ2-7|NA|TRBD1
CASSFTGTASYEQYF
TGTGCCAGCAGTTTTACGGGGACAGCTTCCTACGAGCAGTACTTC
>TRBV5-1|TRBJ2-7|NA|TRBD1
CASCPGTGVFHEQYF
TGCGCCAGCTGCCCCGGGACAGGGGTATTTCACGAGCAGTACTTC
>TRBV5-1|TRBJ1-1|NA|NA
CASSPGHGVNTEAFF
TGCGCCAGCAGCCCGGGACACGGGGTGAACACTGAAGCTTTCTTT
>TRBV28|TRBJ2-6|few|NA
CASRGLRRASGANVLTF
TGTGCCAGCAGAGGCTTAAGACGGGCCTCTGGGGCCAACGTCCTGACTTTC
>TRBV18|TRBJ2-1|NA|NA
CASSLTGYYNEQFF
TGTGCCAGCTCACTTACAGGGTACTACAATGAGCAGTTCTTC
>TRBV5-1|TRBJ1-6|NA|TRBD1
CASSTGQGTYSPLHF
TGCGCCAGCAGCACCGGACAGGGGACTTATTCACCCCTCCACTTT
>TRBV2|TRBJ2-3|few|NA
CASSGVQGSTDTQYF
TGTGCCAGCAGTGGGGTGCAGGGAAGCACAGATACGCAGTATTTT
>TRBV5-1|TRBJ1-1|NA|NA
CASSTNTGLTEAFF
TGCGCCAGCAGCACAAACACAGGGCTGACTGAAGCTTTCTTT
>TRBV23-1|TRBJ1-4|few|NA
CASCTRLGEKLFF
TGCGCCAGCTGTACACGCCTTGGCGAAAAACTGTTTTTT